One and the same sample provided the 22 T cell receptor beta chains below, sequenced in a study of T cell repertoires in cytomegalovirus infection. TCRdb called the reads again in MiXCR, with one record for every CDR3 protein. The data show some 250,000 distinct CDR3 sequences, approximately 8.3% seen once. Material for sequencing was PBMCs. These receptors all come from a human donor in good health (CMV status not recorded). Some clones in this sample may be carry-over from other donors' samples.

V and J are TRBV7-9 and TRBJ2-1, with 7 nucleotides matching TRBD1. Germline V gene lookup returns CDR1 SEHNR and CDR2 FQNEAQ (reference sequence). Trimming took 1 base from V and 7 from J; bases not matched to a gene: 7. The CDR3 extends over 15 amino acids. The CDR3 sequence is CASSLVGQAWNEQFF. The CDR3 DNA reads TGTGCCAGCAGCTTAGTTGGACAGGCTTGGAATGAGCAGTTCTTC.

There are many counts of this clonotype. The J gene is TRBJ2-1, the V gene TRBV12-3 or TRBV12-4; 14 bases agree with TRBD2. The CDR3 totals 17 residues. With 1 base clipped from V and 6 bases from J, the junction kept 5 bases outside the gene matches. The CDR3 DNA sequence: TGTGCCAGCAGTTTAGTTTCCGGACTAGCGGGAGGCAATGAGCAGTTCTTC. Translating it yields CASSLVSGLAGGNEQFF.

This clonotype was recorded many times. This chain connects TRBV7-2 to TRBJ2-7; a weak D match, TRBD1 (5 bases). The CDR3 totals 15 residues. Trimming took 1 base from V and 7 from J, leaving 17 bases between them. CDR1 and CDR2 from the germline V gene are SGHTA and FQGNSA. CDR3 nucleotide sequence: TGTGCCAGCAGCTTAGAGGCAGGGTTAACTGGAGAGCAGTACTTC. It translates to CASSLEAGLTGEQYF.

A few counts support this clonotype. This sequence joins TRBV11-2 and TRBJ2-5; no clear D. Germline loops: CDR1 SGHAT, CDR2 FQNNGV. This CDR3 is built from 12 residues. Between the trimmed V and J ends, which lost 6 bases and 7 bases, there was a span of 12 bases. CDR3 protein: CASSFRTGTQYF. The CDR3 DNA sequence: TGTGCCAGCAGTTTCCGGACGGGGACCCAGTACTTC. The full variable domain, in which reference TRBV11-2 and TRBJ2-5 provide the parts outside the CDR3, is EAGVAQSPRYKIIEKRQSVAFWCNPISGHATLYWYQQILGQGPKLLIQFQNNGVVDDSQLPKDRFSAERLKGVDSTLKIQPAKLEDSAVYLCASSFRTGTQYFGPGTRLLVL.

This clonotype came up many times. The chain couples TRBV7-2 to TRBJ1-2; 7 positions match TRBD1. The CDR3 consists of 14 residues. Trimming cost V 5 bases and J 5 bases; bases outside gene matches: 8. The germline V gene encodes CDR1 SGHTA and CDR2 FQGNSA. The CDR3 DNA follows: TGTGCCAGCAGCCCCCAGGGGGGCCTTTATGGCTACACCTTC. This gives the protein CASSPQGGLYGYTF.

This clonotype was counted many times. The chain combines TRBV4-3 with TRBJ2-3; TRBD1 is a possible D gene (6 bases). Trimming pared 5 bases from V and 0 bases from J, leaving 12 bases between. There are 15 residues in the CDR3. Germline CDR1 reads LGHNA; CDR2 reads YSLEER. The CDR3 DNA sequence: TGCGCCAGCAGCGAGGGGGAGAGAAGCACAGATACGCAGTATTTT. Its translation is CASSEGERSTDTQYF.

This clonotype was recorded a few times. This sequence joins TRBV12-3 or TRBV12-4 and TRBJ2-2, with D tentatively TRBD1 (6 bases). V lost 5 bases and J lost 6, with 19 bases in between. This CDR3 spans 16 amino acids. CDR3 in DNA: TGTGCCAGCAGTGTAAACAGGGCGACGGGCGCCGGGGAGCTGTTTTTT. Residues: CASSVNRATGAGELFF.

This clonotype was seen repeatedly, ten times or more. The CDR3 protein is CASSPRQGSASYEQYF. The CDR3 DNA reads as TGTGCCAGCTCACCTCGACAGGGATCCGCGTCCTACGAGCAGTACTTC. This chain links TRBV18 with TRBJ2-7, with 7 bases lining up with TRBD1. The CDR3 length is 16 residues. Germline CDR1 is KGHSH and CDR2 is LQKENI. V trimming: 3 bases; J trimming: 1 base; junction bases outside the gene matches: 9.

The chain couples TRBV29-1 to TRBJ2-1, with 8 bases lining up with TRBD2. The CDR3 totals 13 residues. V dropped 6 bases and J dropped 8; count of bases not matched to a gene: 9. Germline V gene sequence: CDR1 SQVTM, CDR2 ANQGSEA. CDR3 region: CSVTTTSAHEQFF. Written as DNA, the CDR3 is TGCAGCGTGACGACGACTAGCGCCCATGAGCAGTTCTTC.

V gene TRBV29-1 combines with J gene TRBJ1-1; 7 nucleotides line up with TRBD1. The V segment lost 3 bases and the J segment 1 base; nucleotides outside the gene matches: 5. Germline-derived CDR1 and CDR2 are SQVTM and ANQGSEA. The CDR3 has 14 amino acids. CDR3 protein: CSVEKGAANTEAFF. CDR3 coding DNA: TGCAGCGTTGAGAAGGGGGCGGCGAACACTGAAGCTTTCTTT.

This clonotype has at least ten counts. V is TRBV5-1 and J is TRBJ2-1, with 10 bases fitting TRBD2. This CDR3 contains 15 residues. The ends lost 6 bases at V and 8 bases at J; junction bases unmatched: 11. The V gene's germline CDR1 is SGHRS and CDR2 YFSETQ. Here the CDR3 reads CASKLGLAANDEQFF. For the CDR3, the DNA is TGCGCCAGCAAACTTGGACTAGCGGCCAATGATGAGCAGTTCTTC.

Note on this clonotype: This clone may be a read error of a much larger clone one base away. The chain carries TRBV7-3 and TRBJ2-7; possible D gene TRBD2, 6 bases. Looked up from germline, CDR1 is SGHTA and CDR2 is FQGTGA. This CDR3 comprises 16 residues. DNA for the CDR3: TGTGTCAGCAGCTTAATGGGGTCTGCGGGATCGTACGAGCAGTACTTC. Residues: CVSSLMGSAGSYEQYF. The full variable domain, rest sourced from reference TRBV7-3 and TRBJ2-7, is GAGVSQTPSNKVTEKGKYVELRCDPISGHTALYWYRQSLGQGPEFLIYFQGTGAADDSGLPNDRFFAVRPEGSVSTLKIQRTERGDSAVYLCVSSLMGSAGSYEQYFGPGTRLTVT.

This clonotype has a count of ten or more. The CDR3 spells CASSFLTGDNSPLHF. For the CDR3, the DNA is TGTGCCAGCAGCTTCCTGACAGGGGATAATTCACCCCTCCACTTT. The chain has TRBV7-2 and TRBJ1-6; 8 positions agree with TRBD1. This CDR3 spans 15 amino acids. With V trimmed by 3 bases and J by 5 bases, 3 bases remained unmatched. CDR1 and CDR2 (germline): SGHTA, FQGNSA.

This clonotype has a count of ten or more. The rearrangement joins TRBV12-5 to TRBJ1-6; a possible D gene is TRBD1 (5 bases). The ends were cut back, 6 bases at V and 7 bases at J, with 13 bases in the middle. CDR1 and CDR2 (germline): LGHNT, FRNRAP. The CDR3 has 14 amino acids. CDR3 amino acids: CASGAGTRNSPLHF. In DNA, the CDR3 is TGTGCTAGTGGAGCCGGGACGAGAAATTCACCCCTCCACTTT.

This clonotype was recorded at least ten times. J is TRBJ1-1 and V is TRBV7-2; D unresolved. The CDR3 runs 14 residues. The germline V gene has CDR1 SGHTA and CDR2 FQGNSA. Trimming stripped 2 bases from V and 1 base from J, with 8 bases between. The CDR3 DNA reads TGTGCCAGCAGCTTAATGGGGAAGAACACTGAAGCTTTCTTT. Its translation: CASSLMGKNTEAFF.

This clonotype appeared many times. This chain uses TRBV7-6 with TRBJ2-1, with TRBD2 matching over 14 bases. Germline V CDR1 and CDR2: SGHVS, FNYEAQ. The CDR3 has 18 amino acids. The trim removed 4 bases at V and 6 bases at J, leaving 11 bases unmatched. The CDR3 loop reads CASSSRIAGLAGVNEQFF. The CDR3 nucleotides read TGTGCCAGCAGCTCACGAATCGCGGGACTAGCGGGGGTCAATGAGCAGTTCTTC.

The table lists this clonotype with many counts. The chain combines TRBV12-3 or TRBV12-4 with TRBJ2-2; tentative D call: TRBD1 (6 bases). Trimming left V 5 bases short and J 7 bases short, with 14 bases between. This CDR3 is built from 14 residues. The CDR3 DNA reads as TGTGCCAGCAGTCAACAGGGATACTACGGGGAGCTGTTTTTT. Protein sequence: CASSQQGYYGELFF.

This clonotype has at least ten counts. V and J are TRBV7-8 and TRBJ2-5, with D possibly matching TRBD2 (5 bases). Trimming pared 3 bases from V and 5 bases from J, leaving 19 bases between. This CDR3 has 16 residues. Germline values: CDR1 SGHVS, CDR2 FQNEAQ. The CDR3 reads CASSFQAGTRTETQYF. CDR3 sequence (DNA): TGTGCCAGCAGCTTCCAAGCCGGTACTAGGACGGAGACCCAGTACTTC. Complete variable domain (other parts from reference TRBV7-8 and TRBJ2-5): GAGVSQSPRYKVAKRGQDVALRCDPISGHVSLFWYQQALGQGPEFLTYFQNEAQLDKSGLPSDRFFAERPEGSVSTLKIQRTQQEDSAVYLCASSFQAGTRTETQYFGPGTRLLVL.

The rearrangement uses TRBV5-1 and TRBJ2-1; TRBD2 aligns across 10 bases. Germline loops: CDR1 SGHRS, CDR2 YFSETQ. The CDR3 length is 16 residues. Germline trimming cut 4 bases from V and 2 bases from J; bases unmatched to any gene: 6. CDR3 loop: CASSESTSGAYNEQFF. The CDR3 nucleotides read TGCGCCAGCAGCGAATCTACTAGCGGGGCCTACAATGAGCAGTTCTTC. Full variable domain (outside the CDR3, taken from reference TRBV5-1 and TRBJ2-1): KAGVTQTPRYLIKTRGQQVTLSCSPISGHRSVSWYQQTPGQGLQFLFEYFSETQRNKGNFPGRFSGRQFSNSRSEMNVSTLELGDSALYLCASSESTSGAYNEQFFGPGTRLTVL.

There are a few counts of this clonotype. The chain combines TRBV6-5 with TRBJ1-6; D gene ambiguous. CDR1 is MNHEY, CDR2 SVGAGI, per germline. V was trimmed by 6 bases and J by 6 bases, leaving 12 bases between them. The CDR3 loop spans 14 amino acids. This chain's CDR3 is CASSLRAANSPLHF. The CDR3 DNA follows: TGTGCCAGCAGCCTAAGGGCAGCTAATTCACCCCTCCACTTT.

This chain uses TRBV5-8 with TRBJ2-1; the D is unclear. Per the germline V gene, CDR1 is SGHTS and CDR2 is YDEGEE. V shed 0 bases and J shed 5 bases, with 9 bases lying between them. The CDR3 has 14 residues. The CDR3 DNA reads TGTGCCAGCAGCTTGGAAACGTGGGACAATGAGCAGTTCTTC. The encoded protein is CASSLETWDNEQFF. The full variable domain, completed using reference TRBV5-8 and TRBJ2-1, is EAGVTQSPTHLIKTRGQQATLRCSPISGHTSVYWYQQALGLGLQFLLWYDEGEERNRGNFPPRFSGRQFPNYSSELNVNALELEDSALYLCASSLETWDNEQFFGPGTRLTVL.

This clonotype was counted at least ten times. DNA for the CDR3: TGTGCCAGCAGCTCATGGGGGGACGGCACTGAAGCTTTCTTT. The encoded protein is CASSSWGDGTEAFF. This chain connects TRBV7-2 to TRBJ1-1, with D maybe TRBD1 (5 bases). The V gene's germline CDR1 is SGHTA and CDR2 FQGNSA. The ends were cut back, 4 bases at V and 4 bases at J, with 13 bases in the middle. CDR3 size: 14 residues. Looking up the rest from reference TRBV7-2 and TRBJ1-1 gives the full variable domain: GAGVSQSPSNKVTEKGKDVELRCDPISGHTALYWYRQSLGQGLEFLIYFQGNSAPDKSGLPSDRFSAERTGGSVSTLTIQRTQQEDSAVYLCASSSWGDGTEAFFGQGTRLTVV.